A selection of T cell receptor beta chains follows, all from one sample in a study of blood T cell repertoires in COVID-19. Repertoires were generated with immunoSEQ multiplex PCR, while TCRdb's copy carries only in-frame clones and drops some. The repertoire consists of about 130,000 clones, with approximately 74% occurring once and the leading ten covering under 2.5%. The sequenced sample consisted of peripheral blood. The source of these receptors is a woman in her 70s with acute or convalescent COVID-19. CDR3s leave out the opening cysteine and the closing phenylalanine or tryptophan. The D gene is left open where the match is weak.

D	V	J	CDR3
-	TRBV2	TRBJ2-2	ASRGRNTGELF
-	TRBV7-9	TRBJ1-5	ASSVSTGINQPQH
-	TRBV20-1	TRBJ1-1	SARRSSGAF
TRBD1	TRBV19	TRBJ2-5	ASSILPGQGSETQY
-	TRBV6-2/TRBV6-3	TRBJ1-6	ASSRSGNSPLH
TRBD2	TRBV29-1	TRBJ2-7	SGRGGADEQY
TRBD2	TRBV11-2	TRBJ2-7	ASSLVLAGAYEQY
TRBD2	TRBV7-6	TRBJ2-7	ASSSGVGSGDYEQY
-	TRBV19	TRBJ1-1	ASSPLAAGGSEAF
-	TRBV7-9	TRBJ2-1	ASSLVPRRYYNEQF
-	TRBV5-6	TRBJ2-2	ASRRDTGELF
TRBD1	TRBV30	TRBJ1-3	AWGTGSSGNTIY